The subject of this entry is one TCR beta chain. Its antigen target is currently unknown. Base qualities were left out, and no much larger clone turns up one base away. The germline V gene (reference sequence) gives CDR1 as DFQATT and CDR2 as SNEGSKA. V lost 1 base and J lost 7 bases; the stretch between them is 12 bases long. From the cysteine up to the phenylalanine, the CDR3 has a length of 13 residues. CDR3 DNA is the only sequence kept; it has 39 bases, read in frame from the first base. No patient had received any treatment before thyroid surgery. Using T-cell receptor beta sequencing, the researchers looked back retrospectively at clinical samples from patients, gathered between the early 2010s and the late 2010s. The data derive from a study of metastatic and nonmetastatic thyroid tumors (dated by TCRdb to the early 2020s). Context from the whole study: Repertoires were compared across peripheral blood and tumor or nodule tissue samples from malignant and benign thyroid patients. The study at large found these results: In both blood and tumor samples, TCR beta diversity was reported to be significantly higher in malignant tumors than in benign nodules.

Library preparation was by PCR. The run used an Illumina HiSeq 4000. High-throughput sequencing was used to profile the CDR3 region of the TCR beta-chain in every patient. The authors processed their data as follows. The researchers built a classifier to tell apart papillary thyroid cancer patients with distant metastasis, based on CDR3 differences among clinicopathological groups. The Shannon index was used to measure repertoire diversity, and the Morisita-Horn index was used to measure how similar tumor and blood repertoires were. Clones were called with MiXCR by TCRdb after fastp trimmed the public reads at Q25, and only in-frame beta chains were retained. These V and J calls originate from TCRdb's pipeline instead of the authors' own analysis. The sample yields under 30,000 clones; more than 13% were counted once. The ten largest clonotypes hold more than 3% of the sample.

The sequenced sample consisted of blood. The sequence joins TRBV20-1 to TRBJ2-3, with the identity of the D gene unclear. This receptor was obtained from a female donor with papillary thyroid cancer or a benign thyroid nodule (not recorded which). Some clones in this sample may be carry-over from other donors' samples. Read as DNA, the sequence is TGCAGTGCTAGAGTAGTGGCTACATATACGCAGTATTTT. This is translated as CSARVVATYTQYF.